The 20 T cell receptor beta chains below come from one sample, sequenced in a study of blood T cell repertoires in COVID-19. Data came from immunoSEQ multiplex PCR; TCRdb stores just in-frame clones and leaves some out. The sample includes about 170,000 clones, approximately 79% seen only once; the top ten take roughly 19%. Sample: PBMCs or T cells enriched from blood (not recorded which). All receptors come from a woman aged 70-85 years in a cohort exposed to, infected with or recovered from COVID-19 (not recorded which).

This clone was seen more than once but under ten times. The chain has TRBV5-1 and TRBJ2-1; D may be TRBD2 (5 bases). V lost 0 bases and J 6 bases, leaving 16 bases between the germline ends. CDR3 length: 16 amino acids. Germline V gene sequence: CDR1 SGHRS, CDR2 YFSETQ. The CDR3 sequence is CASSLGGYSGSNEQFF. For the CDR3, the DNA is TGCGCCAGCAGCTTGGGGGGTTATTCGGGAAGCAATGAGCAGTTCTTC.

The chain employs TRBV29-1 and TRBJ2-3; D is possibly TRBD1 (5 bases). V lost 6 bases and J 4 bases, leaving 11 bases between the germline ends. Looked up from germline, CDR1 is SQVTM and CDR2 is ANQGSEA. This CDR3 is 12 amino acids long. The CDR3 sequence is CSVQSGSDTQYF. The CDR3 nucleotides read TGCAGCGTCCAGTCAGGGTCAGATACGCAGTATTTT.

This clone was counted at least ten times. This sequence joins TRBV20-1 and TRBJ2-5; 8 bases line up with TRBD2. V gave up 3 bases and J gave up 2 bases; unmatched junction bases: 8. The CDR3 covers 15 residues. CDR1 and CDR2 (germline): DFQATT, SNEGSKA (reference sequence). In DNA, the CDR3 is TGCAGTGCTAGTCGGTATGGGACTAGACAAGAGACCCAGTACTTC. It yields the protein CSASRYGTRQETQYF.

The chain links TRBV12-3 or TRBV12-4 to TRBJ1-6, with unresolved D. The V gene lost 6 bases and the J gene lost 13 bases, with 16 bases spanning the gap. The CDR3 runs 13 residues. Written as DNA, the CDR3 is TGTGCCAGCAGCCTCGGACTACCCGGTCCCCTCCACTTT. Its protein is CASSLGLPGPLHF.

The genes are TRBV7-9 and TRBJ2-5, with D possibly being TRBD2 (6 bases). Per the germline V gene, CDR1 is SEHNR and CDR2 is FQNEAQ (reference sequence). The CDR3 is made up of 12 amino acids. Trimming shortened V by 6 bases and J by 4 bases, and 9 bases separated the two germline ends. The CDR3 sequence: CASRAGTETQYF. The DNA for the CDR3 is TGTGCCAGCAGGGCGGGGACAGAGACCCAGTACTTC.

Concerning this clone: The same CDR3 can be traced to other DNA sequences in this sample. The chain joins TRBV28 to TRBJ1-6, with D unresolved. CDR3 size: 14 residues. Germline V gene sequence: CDR1 MDHEN, CDR2 SYDVKM. V lost 5 bases, J lost 0 bases, and 5 bases lay in between. The CDR3: CASSRSSYNSPLHF. The DNA of the CDR3 is TGTGCCAGCAGTCGGAGCTCCTATAATTCACCCCTCCACTTT.

The chain has TRBV5-5 and TRBJ2-1; 11 positions match TRBD1. CDR3 length: 16 amino acids. V lost 3 bases to trimming and J lost 0 bases; unmatched junction nucleotides: 2. Per germline, CDR1 SGHKS and CDR2 YYEKEE (reference sequence). CDR3 sequence reads: CASSSGTGGSYNEQFF. The DNA for the CDR3 is TGTGCCAGCAGCTCCGGGACAGGGGGCTCCTACAATGAGCAGTTCTTC.

The chain recombines TRBV18 with TRBJ2-7; 10 bases map to TRBD1. After removal of 5 bases from V and 4 bases from J, the junction contained 5 bases not matched to a gene. This CDR3 region has 14 residues. Germline-derived CDR1 and CDR2 are KGHSH and LQKENI. The CDR3: CASSSGTGEYEQYF. The CDR3 bases are TGTGCCAGCTCATCCGGGACAGGGGAATACGAGCAGTACTTC.

This sequence joins TRBV7-2 and TRBJ1-1; TRBD1 is a possible D gene (5 bases). Germline V gene sequence: CDR1 SGHTA, CDR2 FQGNSA. Trimming pared 4 bases from V and 1 base from J, leaving 10 bases between. The CDR3 is made up of 14 amino acids. This chain's CDR3 is CASSSHQGNTEAFF. CDR3 nucleotides: TGTGCCAGCAGCTCTCACCAGGGGAACACTGAAGCTTTCTTT.

The rearrangement links TRBV2 to TRBJ1-5, with 7 bases fitting TRBD1. Trimming took 1 base from V and 5 from J; bases not matched to a gene: 2. In germline, CDR1 is SNHLY, CDR2 FYNNEI. The CDR3 is made up of 14 amino acids. CDR3 protein: CASSEERGHQPQHF. The CDR3 DNA is TGTGCCAGCAGTGAAGAAAGGGGGCATCAGCCCCAGCATTTT.

The rearrangement joins TRBV29-1 to TRBJ2-3, with D possibly being TRBD1 (5 bases). There are 15 residues in the CDR3. V was trimmed by 4 bases and J by 4 bases, leaving 18 bases between them. Germline CDR1 SQVTM, CDR2 ANQGSEA. Here the CDR3 reads CSVVVGLLGADTQYF. The DNA for the CDR3 is TGCAGCGTTGTCGTAGGGCTTTTAGGGGCAGATACGCAGTATTTT.

The genes are TRBV15 and TRBJ1-2, with D unresolved. There are 13 residues in the CDR3. V was cut by 0 bases and J by 7 bases, with 9 bases left in between. Germline CDR1 is LNHNV and CDR2 is YYDKDF (reference sequence). In nucleotides, the CDR3 is TGTGCCACCAGCAGAGATATGGTCGGTGGCTACACCTTC. Amino acid sequence: CATSRDMVGGYTF.

The chain recombines TRBV5-1 with TRBJ2-1; 7 nucleotides match TRBD1. Germline V gives CDR1 SGHRS, CDR2 YFSETQ. Trimming cost V 0 bases and J 7 bases; bases outside gene matches: 7. The CDR3 runs 15 residues. CDR3 residues: CASSLGGTVLNEQFF. The CDR3 DNA reads as TGCGCCAGCAGCTTGGGGGGGACAGTTTTGAATGAGCAGTTCTTC.

This clone was counted only a few times. V and J are TRBV5-4 and TRBJ2-1, with 10 bases that match TRBD2. The junction had 5 bases not matched to a gene; V was cut back by 3 bases and J by 2 bases. This CDR3 contains 16 residues. Per germline, CDR1 SGHNT and CDR2 YYREEE (reference sequence). The CDR3 protein is CASSSRTSGAYNEQFF. The DNA of the CDR3 is TGTGCCAGCAGCTCCAGGACTAGCGGAGCCTACAATGAGCAGTTCTTC.

The gene calls are TRBV28 and TRBJ2-1, with D possibly matching TRBD2 (7 bases). V lost 8 bases to trimming and J lost 8 bases, with 16 bases between them. Germline V gene data show CDR1 as MDHEN and CDR2 as SYDVKM. CDR3 size: 13 residues. The CDR3: CASQKPGGHEQFF. The CDR3 DNA follows: TGTGCCAGCCAAAAACCGGGGGGCCATGAGCAGTTCTTC.

The gene calls are TRBV7-8 and TRBJ1-6, with D unresolved. V was cut by 5 bases and J by 7 bases, with 9 bases left in between. The CDR3 loop spans 13 amino acids. Germline CDR1 SGHVS, CDR2 FQNEAQ. The CDR3 loop is CASSRGGNSPLHF. The DNA for the CDR3 is TGTGCCAGCAGCCGCGGCGGAAATTCACCCCTCCACTTT.

The rearrangement links TRBV9 to TRBJ2-1; 7 bases fit TRBD2. This CDR3 contains 17 residues. The V and J ends lost 1 base and 0 bases, in that order; junction bases with no gene match: 7. Germline loops: CDR1 SGDLS, CDR2 YYNGEE. The CDR3 region is CASSVWGGGSSYNEQFF. The CDR3 nucleotides are TGTGCCAGCAGCGTATGGGGCGGGGGAAGCTCCTACAATGAGCAGTTCTTC.

This rearrangement joins TRBV14 to TRBJ1-1, with 9 bases fitting TRBD1. Trimming cost V 4 bases and J 6 bases; bases outside gene matches: 9. The CDR3 is made up of 15 amino acids. Germline CDR1 and CDR2: SGHDN and FVKESK. The CDR3 DNA follows: TGTGCCAGCAGCCCCTTCCGGGACAGGGCCCCTGAAGCTTTCTTT. Translation gives CASSPFRDRAPEAFF.

V is TRBV7-9 and J is TRBJ2-1; D unclear. Between the trimmed V and J ends, which lost 8 bases and 6 bases, there was a span of 11 bases. This CDR3 region has 12 residues. CDR1 is SEHNR and CDR2 is FQNEAQ in the germline V gene (reference sequence). The CDR3: CASVLKSNEQFF. The CDR3 DNA follows: TGTGCCAGCGTCCTAAAGTCCAATGAGCAGTTCTTC.

This chain joins TRBV7-9 and TRBJ1-3, with 7 bases identical to TRBD1. Germline V gene data show CDR1 as SEHNR and CDR2 as FQNEAQ (reference sequence). Germline trimming cut 2 bases from V and 0 bases from J; bases unmatched to any gene: 13. The CDR3 extends over 19 amino acids. The CDR3 sequence: CASSLSRQGPLTSGNTIYF. The CDR3 coding sequence is TGTGCCAGCAGCTTATCTAGACAGGGCCCCCTAACCTCTGGAAACACCATATATTTT.